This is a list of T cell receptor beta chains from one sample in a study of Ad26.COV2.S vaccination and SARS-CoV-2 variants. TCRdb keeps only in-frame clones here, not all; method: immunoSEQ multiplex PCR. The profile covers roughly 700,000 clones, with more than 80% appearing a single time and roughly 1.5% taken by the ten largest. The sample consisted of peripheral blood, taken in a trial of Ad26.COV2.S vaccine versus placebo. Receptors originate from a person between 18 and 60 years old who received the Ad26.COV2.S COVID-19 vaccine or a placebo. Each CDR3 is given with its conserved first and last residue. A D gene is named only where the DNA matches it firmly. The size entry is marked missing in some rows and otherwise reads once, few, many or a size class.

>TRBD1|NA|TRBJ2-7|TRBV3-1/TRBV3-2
CASSSRDRSYEQYF
TGTGCCAGCAGCTCCCGGGACAGATCCTACGAGCAGTACTTC
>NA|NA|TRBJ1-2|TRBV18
CASSPPAPGGGYTF
TGTGCCAGCTCACCACCAGCACCCGGAGGGGGCTACACCTTC
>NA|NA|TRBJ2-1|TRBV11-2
CASSFKTDNEQFF
TGTGCCAGCAGCTTTAAGACAGACAATGAGCAGTTCTTC
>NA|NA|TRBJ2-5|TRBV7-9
CASSLLAKQQETQYF
TGTGCCAGCAGCCTCCTGGCGAAGCAACAAGAGACCCAGTACTTC
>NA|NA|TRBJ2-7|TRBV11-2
CASSLQGYEQYF
TGTGCCAGCAGCTTGCAGGGGTACGAGCAGTACTTC
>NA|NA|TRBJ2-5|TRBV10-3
CATTGPQETQYF
TGTGCCACCACGGGACCACAAGAGACCCAGTACTTC
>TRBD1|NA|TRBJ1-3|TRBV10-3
CAVNGQGTGNTIYF
TGTGCCGTCAATGGACAGGGGACGGGAAACACCATATATTTT
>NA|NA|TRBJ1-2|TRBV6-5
CASSYGRDGGYTF
TGTGCCAGCAGTTACGGCAGGGATGGGGGCTACACCTTC
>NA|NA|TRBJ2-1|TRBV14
CASSQDLGLRGEQFF
TGTGCCAGCAGCCAAGATCTCGGACTGAGAGGTGAGCAGTTCTTC
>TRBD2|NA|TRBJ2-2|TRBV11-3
CASSSLAGINTGELFF
TGTGCCAGCAGCTCCCTAGCGGGTATAAACACCGGGGAGCTGTTTTTT
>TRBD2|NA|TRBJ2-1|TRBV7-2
CASSSTSGGNNEQFF
TGTGCCAGCAGCTCGACTAGCGGGGGGAACAATGAGCAGTTCTTC
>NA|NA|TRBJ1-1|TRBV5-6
CASSLGGGFSEAFF
TGTGCCAGCAGCTTGGGCGGGGGTTTCTCTGAAGCTTTCTTT
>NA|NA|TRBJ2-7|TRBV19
CASSSLGTSYEQYF
TGTGCCAGTAGTTCTCTAGGGACCTCCTACGAGCAGTACTTC
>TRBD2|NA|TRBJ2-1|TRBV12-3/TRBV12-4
CASSALSGGPQFF
TGTGCCAGCAGTGCGCTTTCGGGGGGTCCGCAGTTCTTC
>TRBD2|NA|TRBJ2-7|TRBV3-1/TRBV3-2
CASSHSGGRLLYEQYF
TGTGCCAGCAGCCACAGCGGGGGTCGGCTCCTATACGAGCAGTACTTC
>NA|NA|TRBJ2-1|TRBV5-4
CASSPFRGSSYNEQFF
TGTGCCAGCAGCCCTTTCAGGGGCAGCTCCTACAATGAGCAGTTCTTC
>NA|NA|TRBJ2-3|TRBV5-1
CASRLRTDTQYF
TGCGCCAGCCGCCTCCGCACAGATACGCAGTATTTT
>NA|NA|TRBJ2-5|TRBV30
CAWSPGAKETQYF
TGTGCCTGGAGTCCGGGGGCGAAAGAGACCCAGTACTTC
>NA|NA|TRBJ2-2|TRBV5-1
CASRWGAAGELFF
TGCGCCAGCAGATGGGGGGCGGCCGGGGAGCTGTTTTTT
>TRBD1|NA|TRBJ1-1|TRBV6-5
CASRYRGFATEAFF
TGTGCCAGCAGGTACAGGGGCTTTGCCACTGAAGCTTTCTTT
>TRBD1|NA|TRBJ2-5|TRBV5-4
CASSSTGVKETQYF
TGTGCCAGCAGTTCCACAGGGGTTAAAGAGACCCAGTACTTC
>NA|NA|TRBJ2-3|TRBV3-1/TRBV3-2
CASSQDQAPSMGAQYF
TGTGCCAGCAGCCAAGACCAGGCCCCTAGTATGGGGGCGCAGTATTTT
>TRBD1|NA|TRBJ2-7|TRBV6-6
CASSYSGQGAGEQYF
TGTGCCAGCAGTTACTCGGGACAGGGGGCGGGGGAGCAGTACTTC
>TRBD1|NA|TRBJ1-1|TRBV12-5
CASALTGGGTEAFF
TGTGCTAGTGCCTTAACAGGGGGAGGCACTGAAGCTTTCTTT
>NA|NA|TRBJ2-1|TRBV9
CASSPVRSGSSYNEQFF
TGTGCCAGCAGCCCAGTAAGGAGCGGAAGCTCCTACAATGAGCAGTTCTTC
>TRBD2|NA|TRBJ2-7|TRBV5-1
CASSSGVWTSGDSYEQYF
TGCGCCAGCAGCTCGGGGGTTTGGACTAGCGGGGATTCCTACGAGCAGTACTTC
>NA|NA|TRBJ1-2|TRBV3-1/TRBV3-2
CASSQDRGSHGYTF
TGTGCCAGCAGCCAGGACCGTGGCAGCCATGGCTACACCTTC
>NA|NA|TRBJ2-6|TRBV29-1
CSVLGTSSSGANVLTF
TGCAGCGTTCTCGGGACATCGAGCTCTGGGGCCAACGTCCTGACTTTC
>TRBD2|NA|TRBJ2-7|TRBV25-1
CASSVRGDSSYEQYF
TGTGCCAGCAGTGTACGGGGGGATAGCTCCTACGAGCAGTACTTC
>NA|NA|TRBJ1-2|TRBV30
CAWSVGRGNGYTF
TGTGCCTGGAGTGTAGGAAGGGGAAATGGCTACACCTTC
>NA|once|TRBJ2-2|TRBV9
CASSPRGDANTGELFF
TGTGCCAGCAGCCCTAGGGGGGACGCGAACACCGGGGAGCTGTTTTTT
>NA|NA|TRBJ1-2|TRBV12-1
CASSFALQGGHGYTF
TGTGCCAGCAGCTTTGCGCTACAGGGGGGGCATGGCTACACCTTC
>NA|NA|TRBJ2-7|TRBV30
CAWSRGFEQYF
TGTGCCTGGAGTCGGGGTTTCGAGCAGTACTTC
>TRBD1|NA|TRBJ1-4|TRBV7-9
CASSFHRGQDEKLFF
TGTGCCAGCAGTTTTCACAGGGGGCAGGATGAAAAACTGTTTTTT
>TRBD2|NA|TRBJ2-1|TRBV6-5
CASRAGGPAYNEQFF
TGTGCCAGCAGGGCGGGAGGGCCCGCCTACAATGAGCAGTTCTTC
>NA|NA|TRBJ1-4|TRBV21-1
CASSKHRGSASTNEKLFF
TGTGCCAGCAGCAAGCACAGGGGATCGGCGTCAACTAATGAAAAACTGTTTTTT
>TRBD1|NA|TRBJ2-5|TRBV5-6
CASTVPGQGTGGTQYF
TGTGCCAGCACAGTCCCGGGACAGGGAACCGGGGGGACCCAGTACTTC
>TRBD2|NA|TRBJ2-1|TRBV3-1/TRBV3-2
CASSRRAGAQGEQFF
TGTGCCAGCAGCCGCCGAGCGGGAGCCCAAGGTGAGCAGTTCTTC
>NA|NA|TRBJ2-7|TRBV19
CASSIRSTGPSGYEQYF
TGTGCCAGTAGTATAAGGTCGACAGGACCTTCGGGCTACGAGCAGTACTTC
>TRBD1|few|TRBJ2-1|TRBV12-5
CASGLVGGWEQFF
TGTGCTAGTGGTTTGGTAGGGGGCTGGGAGCAGTTCTTC
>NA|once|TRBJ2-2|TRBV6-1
CASSEYGNTGELFF
TGTGCCAGCAGTGAATACGGAAACACCGGGGAGCTGTTTTTT
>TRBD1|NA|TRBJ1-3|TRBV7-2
CASSLEGGTGRLSGNTIYF
TGTGCCAGCAGCTTAGAGGGAGGGACAGGACGACTCTCTGGAAACACCATATATTTT
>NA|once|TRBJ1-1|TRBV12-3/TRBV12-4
CASIPGTPTEAFF
TGTGCCAGCATCCCTGGGACACCCACTGAAGCTTTCTTT
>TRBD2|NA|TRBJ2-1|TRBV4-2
CASRKSGSGNYNEQFF
TGTGCCAGCAGGAAAAGCGGGAGTGGAAACTACAATGAGCAGTTCTTC
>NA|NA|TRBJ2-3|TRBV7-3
CASSLNGGPDTQYF
TGTGCCAGCAGCTTAAACGGGGGCCCAGATACGCAGTATTTT
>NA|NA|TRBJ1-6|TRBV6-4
CASRPAGVNSPLHF
TGTGCCAGCAGACCCGCGGGGGTCAATTCACCCCTCCACTTT
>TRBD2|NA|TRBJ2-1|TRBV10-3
CAIHDGLAGEYNEQFF
TGTGCCATTCATGATGGGCTAGCGGGGGAATACAATGAGCAGTTCTTC
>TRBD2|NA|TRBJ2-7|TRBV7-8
CASSPGRGAYEQYF
TGTGCCAGCAGCCCCGGACGGGGGGCCTACGAGCAGTACTTC